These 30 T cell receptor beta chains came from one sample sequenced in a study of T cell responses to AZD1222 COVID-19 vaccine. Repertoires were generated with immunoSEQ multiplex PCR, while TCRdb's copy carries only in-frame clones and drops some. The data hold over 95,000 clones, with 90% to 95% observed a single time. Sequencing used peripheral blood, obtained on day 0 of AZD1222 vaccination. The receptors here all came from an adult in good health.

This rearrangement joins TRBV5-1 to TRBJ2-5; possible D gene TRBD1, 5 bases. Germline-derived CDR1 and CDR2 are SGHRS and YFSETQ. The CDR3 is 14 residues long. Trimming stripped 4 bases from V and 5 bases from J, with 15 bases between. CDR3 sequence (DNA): TGCGCCAGCAGCCAGACCCGACAGACGGAGACCCAGTACTTC. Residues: CASSQTRQTETQYF.

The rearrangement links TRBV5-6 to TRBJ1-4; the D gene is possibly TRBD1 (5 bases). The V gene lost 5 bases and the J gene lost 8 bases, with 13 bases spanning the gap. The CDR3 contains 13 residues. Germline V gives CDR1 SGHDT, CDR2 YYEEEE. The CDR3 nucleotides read TGTGCCAGCAGTTCCTCGGGACGGGAAAAACTGTTTTTT. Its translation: CASSSSGREKLFF.

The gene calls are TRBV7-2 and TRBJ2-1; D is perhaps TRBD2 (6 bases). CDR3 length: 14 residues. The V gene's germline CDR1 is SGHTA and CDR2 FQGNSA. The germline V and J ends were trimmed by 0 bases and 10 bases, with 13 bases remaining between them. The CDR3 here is CASSLAGLAEEQFF. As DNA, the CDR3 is TGTGCCAGCAGCTTAGCGGGACTTGCAGAAGAGCAGTTCTTC.

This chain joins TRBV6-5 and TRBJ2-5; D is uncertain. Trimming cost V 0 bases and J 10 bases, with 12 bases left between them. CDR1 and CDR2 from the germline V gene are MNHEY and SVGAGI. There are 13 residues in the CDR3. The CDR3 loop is CASSYSLGKLQYF. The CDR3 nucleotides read TGTGCCAGCAGTTACTCCTTGGGGAAGCTCCAGTACTTC.

This CDR3 is CASSFAGQGQNSNQPQHF. The CDR3 nucleotides read TGTGCCAGCAGCTTCGCTGGACAGGGCCAGAATAGCAATCAGCCCCAGCATTTT. The chain recombines TRBV7-9 with TRBJ1-5; TRBD1 matches 8 bases. CDR1 and CDR2 (germline): SEHNR, FQNEAQ (reference sequence). V dropped 3 bases and J dropped 0; count of bases not matched to a gene: 10. This CDR3 contains 18 residues.

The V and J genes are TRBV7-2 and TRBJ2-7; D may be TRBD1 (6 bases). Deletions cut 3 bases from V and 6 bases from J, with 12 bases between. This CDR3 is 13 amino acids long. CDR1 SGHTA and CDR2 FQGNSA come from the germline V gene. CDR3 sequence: CASSFDGRGEQYF. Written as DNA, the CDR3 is TGTGCCAGCAGCTTCGACGGCAGGGGCGAGCAGTACTTC. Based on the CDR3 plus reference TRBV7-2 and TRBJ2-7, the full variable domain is GAGVSQSPSNKVTEKGKDVELRCDPISGHTALYWYRQSLGQGLEFLIYFQGNSAPDKSGLPSDRFSAERTGGSVSTLTIQRTQQEDSAVYLCASSFDGRGEQYFGPGTRLTVT.

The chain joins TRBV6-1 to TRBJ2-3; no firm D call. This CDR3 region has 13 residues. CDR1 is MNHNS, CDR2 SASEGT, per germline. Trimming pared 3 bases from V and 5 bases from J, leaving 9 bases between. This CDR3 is CASSDVDGDTQYF. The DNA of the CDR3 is TGTGCCAGCAGTGACGTTGACGGAGATACGCAGTATTTT.

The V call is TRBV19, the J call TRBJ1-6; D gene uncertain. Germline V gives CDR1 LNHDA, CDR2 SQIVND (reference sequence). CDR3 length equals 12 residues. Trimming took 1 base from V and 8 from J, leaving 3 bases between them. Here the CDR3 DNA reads TGTGCCAGTAGTATAGCGTATTCACCCCTCCACTTT. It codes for CASSIAYSPLHF.

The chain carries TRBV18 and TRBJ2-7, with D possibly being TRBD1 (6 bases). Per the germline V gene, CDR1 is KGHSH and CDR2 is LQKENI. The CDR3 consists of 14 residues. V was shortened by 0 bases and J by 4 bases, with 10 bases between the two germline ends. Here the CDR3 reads CASSPPGQKYEQYF. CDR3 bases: TGTGCCAGCTCACCACCAGGACAGAAATACGAGCAGTACTTC.

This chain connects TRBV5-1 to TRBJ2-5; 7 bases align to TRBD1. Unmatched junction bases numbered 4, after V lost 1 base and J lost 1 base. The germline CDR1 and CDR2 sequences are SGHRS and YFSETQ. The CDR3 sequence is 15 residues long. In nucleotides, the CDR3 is TGCGCCAGCAGCTTGTCAGGGACAGCCCAAGAGACCCAGTACTTC. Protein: CASSLSGTAQETQYF.

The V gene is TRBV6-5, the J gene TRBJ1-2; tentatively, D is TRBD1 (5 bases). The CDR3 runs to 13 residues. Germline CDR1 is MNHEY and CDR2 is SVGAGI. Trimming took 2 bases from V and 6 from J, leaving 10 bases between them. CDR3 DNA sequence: TGTGCCAGCAGTTACGTCGGGGCCCATGGCTACACCTTC. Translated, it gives CASSYVGAHGYTF.

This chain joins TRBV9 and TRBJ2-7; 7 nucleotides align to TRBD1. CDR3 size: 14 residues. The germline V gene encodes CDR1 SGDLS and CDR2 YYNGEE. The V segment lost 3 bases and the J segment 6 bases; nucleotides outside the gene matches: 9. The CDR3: CASSAHRGIGEQYF. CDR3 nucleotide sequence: TGTGCCAGCAGCGCGCACAGGGGCATAGGCGAGCAGTACTTC.

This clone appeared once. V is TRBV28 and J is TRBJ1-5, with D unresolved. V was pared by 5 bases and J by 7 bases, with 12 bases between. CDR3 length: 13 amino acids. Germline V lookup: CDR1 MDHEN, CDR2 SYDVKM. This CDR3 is CASSRQAEQPQHF. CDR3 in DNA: TGTGCCAGCAGTCGCCAGGCGGAGCAGCCCCAGCATTTT.

The CDR3 nucleotides read TGTGCCAGCAGTTTTATTTCGGCTGGGTGGGCTAGCAATCAGCCCCAGCATTTT. Its protein product is CASSFISAGWASNQPQHF. The genes are TRBV28 and TRBJ1-5; D is unresolved. Germline assignment: CDR1 MDHEN and CDR2 SYDVKM. V was clipped by 3 bases and J by 0 bases, with 18 bases between them. The CDR3 is 18 residues long.

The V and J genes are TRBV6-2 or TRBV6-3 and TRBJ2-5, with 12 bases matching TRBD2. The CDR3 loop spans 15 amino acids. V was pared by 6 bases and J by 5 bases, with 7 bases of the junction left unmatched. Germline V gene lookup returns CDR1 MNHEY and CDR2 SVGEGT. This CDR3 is CASSQLAGGLETQYF. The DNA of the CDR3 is TGTGCCAGCAGCCAACTAGCGGGGGGTCTGGAGACCCAGTACTTC.

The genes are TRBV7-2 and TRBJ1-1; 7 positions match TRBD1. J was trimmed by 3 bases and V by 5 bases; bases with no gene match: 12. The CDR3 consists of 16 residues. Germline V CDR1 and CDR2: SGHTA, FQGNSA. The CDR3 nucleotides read TGTGCCAGCAGCCCGGCAGGGACAGATGATTACACTGAAGCTTTCTTT. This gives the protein CASSPAGTDDYTEAFF.

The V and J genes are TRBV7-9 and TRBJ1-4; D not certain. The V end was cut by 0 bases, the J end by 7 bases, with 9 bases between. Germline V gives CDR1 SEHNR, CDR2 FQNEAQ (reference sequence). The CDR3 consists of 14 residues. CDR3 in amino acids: CASSLAGLSEKLFF. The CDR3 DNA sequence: TGTGCCAGCAGCTTAGCAGGGTTGAGTGAAAAACTGTTTTTT.

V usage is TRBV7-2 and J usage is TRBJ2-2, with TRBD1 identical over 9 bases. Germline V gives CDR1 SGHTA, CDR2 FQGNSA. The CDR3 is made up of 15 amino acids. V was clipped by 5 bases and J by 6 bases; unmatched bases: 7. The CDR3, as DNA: TGTGCCAGCAGCAACCCGGGACAGGGATCCGGGGAGCTGTTTTTT. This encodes CASSNPGQGSGELFF.

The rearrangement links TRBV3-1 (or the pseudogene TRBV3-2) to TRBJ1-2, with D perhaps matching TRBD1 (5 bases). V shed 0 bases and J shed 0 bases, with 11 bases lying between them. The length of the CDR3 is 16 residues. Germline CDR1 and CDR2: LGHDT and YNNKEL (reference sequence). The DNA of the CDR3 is TGTGCCAGCAGCCAAGACGGGGGTTGGGCTAACTATGGCTACACCTTC. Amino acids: CASSQDGGWANYGYTF.

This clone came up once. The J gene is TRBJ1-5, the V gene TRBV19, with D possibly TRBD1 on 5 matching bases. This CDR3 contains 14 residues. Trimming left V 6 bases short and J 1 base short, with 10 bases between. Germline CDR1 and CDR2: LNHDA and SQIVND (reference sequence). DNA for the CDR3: TGTGCCAGTAGGTGGGGCGGGAGCAATCAGCCCCAGCATTTT. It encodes CASRWGGSNQPQHF.

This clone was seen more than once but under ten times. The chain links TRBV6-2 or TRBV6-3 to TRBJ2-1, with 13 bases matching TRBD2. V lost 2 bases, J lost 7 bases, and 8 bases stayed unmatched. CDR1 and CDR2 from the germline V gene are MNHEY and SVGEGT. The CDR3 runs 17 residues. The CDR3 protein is CASSYPVLAGGRNEQFF. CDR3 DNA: TGTGCCAGCAGTTACCCCGTACTAGCGGGGGGGCGAAATGAGCAGTTCTTC.

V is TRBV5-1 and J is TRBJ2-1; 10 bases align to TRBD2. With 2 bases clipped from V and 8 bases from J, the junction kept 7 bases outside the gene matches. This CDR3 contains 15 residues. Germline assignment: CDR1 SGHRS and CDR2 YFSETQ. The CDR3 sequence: CASSLITSGVDEQFF. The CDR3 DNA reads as TGCGCCAGCAGCTTAATCACTAGCGGGGTCGATGAGCAGTTCTTC.

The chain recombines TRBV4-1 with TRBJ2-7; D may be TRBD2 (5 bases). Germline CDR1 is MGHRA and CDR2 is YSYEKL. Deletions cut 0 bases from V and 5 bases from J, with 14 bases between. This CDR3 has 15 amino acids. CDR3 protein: CASSQDPGLRDEQYF. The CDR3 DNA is TGCGCCAGCAGCCAAGATCCGGGGTTGAGGGACGAGCAGTACTTC.

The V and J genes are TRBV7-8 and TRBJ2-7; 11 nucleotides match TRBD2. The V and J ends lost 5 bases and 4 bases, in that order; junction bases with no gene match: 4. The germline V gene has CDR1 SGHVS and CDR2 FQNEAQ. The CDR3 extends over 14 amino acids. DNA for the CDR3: TGTGCCAGCAGCCCAGGGACTAGCGGTTACGAGCAGTACTTC. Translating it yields CASSPGTSGYEQYF.

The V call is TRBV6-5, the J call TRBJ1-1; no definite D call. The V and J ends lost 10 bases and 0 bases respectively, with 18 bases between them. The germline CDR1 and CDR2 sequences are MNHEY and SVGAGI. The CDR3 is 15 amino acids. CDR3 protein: CAIQPGRMMNTEAFF. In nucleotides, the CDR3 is TGTGCCATCCAACCTGGCCGGATGATGAACACTGAAGCTTTCTTT.

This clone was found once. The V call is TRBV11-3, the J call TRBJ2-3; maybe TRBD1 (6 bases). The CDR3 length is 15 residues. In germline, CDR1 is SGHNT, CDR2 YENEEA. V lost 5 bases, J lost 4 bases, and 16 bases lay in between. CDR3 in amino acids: CASSLTGMGSDTQYF. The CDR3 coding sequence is TGTGCCAGCAGCCTAACAGGGATGGGGTCAGATACGCAGTATTTT.

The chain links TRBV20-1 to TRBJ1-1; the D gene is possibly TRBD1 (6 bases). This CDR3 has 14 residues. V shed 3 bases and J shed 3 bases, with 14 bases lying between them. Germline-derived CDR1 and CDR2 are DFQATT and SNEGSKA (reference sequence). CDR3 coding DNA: TGCAGTGCTAGTGGCAGGGGCAGGTACACTGAAGCTTTCTTT. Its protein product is CSASGRGRYTEAFF.

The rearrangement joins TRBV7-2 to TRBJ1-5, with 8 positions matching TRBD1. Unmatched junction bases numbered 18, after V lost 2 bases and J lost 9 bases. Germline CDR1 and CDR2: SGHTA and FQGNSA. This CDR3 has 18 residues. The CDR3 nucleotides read TGTGCCAGCAGCTTATACGGGGACAGGCGACGATCCACCTCGCCCCAGCATTTT. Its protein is CASSLYGDRRRSTSPQHF.

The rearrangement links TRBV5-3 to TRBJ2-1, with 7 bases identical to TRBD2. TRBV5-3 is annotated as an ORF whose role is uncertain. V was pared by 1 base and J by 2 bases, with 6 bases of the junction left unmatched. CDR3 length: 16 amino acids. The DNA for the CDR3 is TGTGCCAGAAGCTTGCACGGGGGGATCCCCTACAATGAGCAGTTCTTC. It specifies CARSLHGGIPYNEQFF.

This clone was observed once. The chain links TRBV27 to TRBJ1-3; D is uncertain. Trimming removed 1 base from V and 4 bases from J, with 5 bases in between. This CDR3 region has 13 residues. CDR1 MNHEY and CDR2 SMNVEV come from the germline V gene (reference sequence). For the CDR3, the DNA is TGTGCCAGCAGTTTATTAGGGGGAAACACCATATATTTT. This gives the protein CASSLLGGNTIYF.